One sample yielded the 6 T cell receptor beta chains listed below, sequenced in a study of control samples from healthy donors and cancer patients (dated by TCRdb to 2020 to 2022). Library construction relied on the immunoSEQ multiplex PCR assay. Here the immuneACCESS table is served through TCRdb, limited to in-frame sequences with V and J called. Missing clones are a known gap in these copies; in checked studies unresolved V genes cover under half, and the rest lacks a known reason. For this sample the table gives under 450,000 clones, of which around 90% were detected only once. Of the sample, roughly 6.4% falls within the top ten clones. The sequenced sample consisted of PBMCs. Receptors were obtained from a man aged 35 to 55 with head and neck cancer.

The gene calls are TRBV5-1 and TRBJ2-1; 7 positions match TRBD1. Per the germline V gene, CDR1 is SGHRS and CDR2 is YFSETQ. The CDR3 covers 14 residues. V lost 2 bases to trimming and J lost 7 bases; unmatched junction nucleotides: 6. The CDR3 DNA is TGCGCCAGCAGCTTACAGGGGATTGGTAATGAGCAGTTCTTC. This codes for CASSLQGIGNEQFF.

The chain carries TRBV5-1 and TRBJ2-5; 7 positions match TRBD1. J lost 0 bases, V lost 8 bases, and 1 base had no gene match. The germline CDR1 and CDR2 sequences are SGHRS and YFSETQ. The CDR3 extends over 12 amino acids. CDR3 residues: CASTGDQETQYF. Here the CDR3 DNA reads TGCGCCAGTACAGGGGACCAAGAGACCCAGTACTTC.

This chain connects TRBV6-5 to TRBJ2-3; 8 bases are shared with TRBD1. CDR3 length equals 15 residues. Germline CDR1 and CDR2: MNHEY and SVGAGI. Trimming removed 6 bases from V and 4 bases from J; junction bases left unmatched: 9. Here the CDR3 DNA reads TGTGCCAGCAGGAATACAGGGGGTGGGTCAGATACGCAGTATTTT. This sequence encodes CASRNTGGGSDTQYF.

The chain recombines TRBV6-5 with TRBJ2-7; 10 nucleotides align to TRBD1. The CDR3 has 15 residues. V shed 4 bases and J 6 bases; nucleotides not matched to a gene: 9. Looked up from germline, CDR1 is MNHEY and CDR2 is SVGAGI. This chain's CDR3 is CASSFVGTGDGEQYF. As DNA, the CDR3 is TGTGCCAGCAGTTTTGTCGGGACAGGGGACGGCGAGCAGTACTTC.

The rearrangement joins TRBV7-8 to TRBJ2-7, with TRBD1 matching over 8 bases. Germline CDR1 is SGHVS and CDR2 is FQNEAQ. The CDR3 covers 14 residues. Losses at the gene ends were 5 bases for V and 5 bases for J; bases not matched to a gene: 8. The CDR3 DNA follows: TGTGCCAGCAGCCCATTCGACAGGGGCAACGAGCAGTACTTC. Encoded protein: CASSPFDRGNEQYF.

The chain recombines TRBV24-1 with TRBJ2-2; 10 nucleotides align to TRBD2. Germline CDR1 and CDR2: KGHDR and SFDVKD. The CDR3 is 17 amino acids. The trim removed 2 bases at V and 9 bases at J, leaving 11 bases unmatched. The DNA of the CDR3 is TGTGCCACCAGTGATTCCCTAGCGGGGGCCTCCCAGCGGGAGCTGTTTTTT. Protein product: CATSDSLAGASQRELFF.